The 32 T cell receptor beta chains reported below all come from one sample, sequenced in a study of OX40 agonist ivuxolimab in advanced cancers. Here immunoSEQ multiplex PCR was the method, and the copy in TCRdb shows in-frame clones only, minus some. Among about 64,000 clones listed, 80% to 90% were seen once. This specimen consisted of CD4+ or CD8+ T cells sorted from blood, obtained in a trial of the OX40 agonist ivuxolimab. The receptors originated from an adult with an advanced solid tumor such as melanoma, head and neck, liver or kidney cancer.

The J gene is TRBJ2-1, the V gene TRBV7-3, with 9 bases aligning to TRBD2. The CDR3 extends over 14 amino acids. Per germline, CDR1 SGHTA and CDR2 FQGTGA. V shed 2 bases, J shed 7 bases, and the junction held 3 bases outside the gene matches. In nucleotides, the CDR3 is TGTGCCAGCAGCTTACGCGGGAGGGTTAATGAGCAGTTCTTC. Its protein is CASSLRGRVNEQFF. Full variable domain (missing parts from reference TRBV7-3 and TRBJ2-1): GAGVSQTPSNKVTEKGKYVELRCDPISGHTALYWYRQSLGQGPEFLIYFQGTGAADDSGLPNDRFFAVRPEGSVSTLKIQRTERGDSAVYLCASSLRGRVNEQFFGPGTRLTVL.

The chain combines TRBV23-1 with TRBJ1-6; no definite D call. TRBV23-1 is an ORF for which the function is uncertain. V lost 8 bases and J 5 bases, leaving 16 bases between the germline ends. The CDR3 consists of 15 residues. The CDR3 DNA sequence: TGCGCCAGCTGTGAGGCCGCTTTTGATAATTCACCCCTCCACTTT. It specifies CASCEAAFDNSPLHF.

The chain is built from TRBV15 and TRBJ2-7, with TRBD1 matching over 12 bases. CDR1 and CDR2 from the germline V gene are LNHNV and YYDKDF (reference sequence). The CDR3 has 16 amino acids. V lost 8 bases, J lost 1 base, and 9 bases stayed unmatched. The CDR3 nucleotides are TGTGCCACCGGGACAGGGGGCGTCCTTAGGTCCTACGAGCAGTACTTC. Its protein is CATGTGGVLRSYEQYF.

V and J are TRBV14 and TRBJ2-7, with D tentatively TRBD1 (6 bases). CDR1 and CDR2 from the germline V gene are SGHDN and FVKESK. The CDR3 extends over 15 amino acids. Trimming shortened V by 6 bases and J by 4 bases, and 19 bases separated the two germline ends. The CDR3 DNA reads as TGTGCCAGCAGTCCCGCCATCAGGGGTTCGTACGAGCAGTACTTC. It is translated as CASSPAIRGSYEQYF.

This clone was detected only a few times. The chain employs TRBV30 and TRBJ1-5, with 7 positions matching TRBD1. CDR1 and CDR2 from the germline V gene are GTSNPN and SVGIG (reference sequence). This CDR3 is 16 amino acids long. V lost 2 bases and J lost 2; bases outside the gene matches: 9. In DNA, the CDR3 is TGTGCCTGGAGTCCCGAGACAGGGAGGCGCAATCAGCCCCAGCATTTT. Protein product: CAWSPETGRRNQPQHF. The full variable domain, rest sourced from reference TRBV30 and TRBJ1-5, is SQTIHQWPATLVQPVGSPLSLECTVEGTSNPNLYWYRQAAGRGLQLLFYSVGIGQISSEVPQNLSASRPQDRQFILSSKKLLLSDSGFYLCAWSPETGRRNQPQHFGDGTRLSIL.

The CDR3 sequence: CASSLGAREETQYF. The DNA for the CDR3 is TGTGCCAGCAGCTTGGGGGCCCGAGAAGAGACCCAGTACTTC. The chain is built from TRBV7-3 and TRBJ2-5, with a tentative D call TRBD1 (6 bases). Germline V lookup: CDR1 SGHTA, CDR2 FQGTGA. V gave up 3 bases and J gave up 3 bases, with 11 bases separating them. The CDR3 contains 14 residues.

The V gene is TRBV6-1, the J gene TRBJ2-1; 9 bases align to TRBD1. J lost 6 bases, V lost 5 bases, and 8 bases had no gene match. This CDR3 contains 15 residues. In germline, CDR1 is MNHNS, CDR2 SASEGT. DNA of the CDR3: TGTGCCAGCAGTCATACAGGGGGCGCGGGCAATGAGCAGTTCTTC. Residues: CASSHTGGAGNEQFF.

In its sample, this clone was seen once. The chain is built from TRBV15 and TRBJ2-3, with 10 bases identical to TRBD1. This CDR3 contains 15 residues. Trimming removed 3 bases from V and 5 bases from J; junction bases left unmatched: 5. CDR1 and CDR2 from the germline V gene are LNHNV and YYDKDF (reference sequence). The CDR3 loop reads CATSSGDRGLDTQYF. DNA of the CDR3: TGTGCCACCAGCAGCGGGGACAGGGGATTAGATACGCAGTATTTT.

The V gene is TRBV29-1, the J gene TRBJ1-4; D possibly corresponds to TRBD1 (6 bases). Trimming cost V 6 bases and J 6 bases, with 20 bases left between them. The CDR3 covers 15 residues. Germline loops: CDR1 SQVTM, CDR2 ANQGSEA. CDR3 residues: CSVTRGGGRDEKLFF. The CDR3 DNA sequence: TGCAGCGTCACCCGAGGAGGGGGGCGCGATGAAAAACTGTTTTTT.

This rearrangement joins TRBV30 to TRBJ2-7, with D perhaps matching TRBD2 (5 bases). The ends were cut back, 3 bases at V and 3 bases at J, with 18 bases in the middle. CDR1 and CDR2 from the germline V gene are GTSNPN and SVGIG (reference sequence). This CDR3 region has 15 residues. CDR3 DNA sequence: TGTGCCTGGAGGGGATGGACTGGCCGTGGCTACGAGCAGTACTTC. Translating gives CAWRGWTGRGYEQYF. Combining the CDR3 with reference TRBV30 and TRBJ2-7 gives the whole variable domain SQTIHQWPATLVQPVGSPLSLECTVEGTSNPNLYWYRQAAGRGLQLLFYSVGIGQISSEVPQNLSASRPQDRQFILSSKKLLLSDSGFYLCAWRGWTGRGYEQYFGPGTRLTVT.

The CDR3 reads CASSWRVTGELFF. The DNA of the CDR3 is TGTGCCAGCAGTTGGCGTGTGACCGGGGAGCTGTTTTTT. The rearrangement links TRBV6-5 to TRBJ2-2; no reliable D call. Germline V gene lookup returns CDR1 MNHEY and CDR2 SVGAGI. Trimming took off 4 bases at V and 5 bases at J, with 8 bases between the two ends. This CDR3 comprises 13 residues.

This clone was counted between two and nine times. V and J are TRBV29-1 and TRBJ1-1; D not resolved. CDR3 length: 12 residues. Germline-derived CDR1 and CDR2 are SQVTM and ANQGSEA. The V gene lost 6 bases and the J gene lost 2 bases, with 10 bases spanning the gap. This chain's CDR3 is CSVARSNTEAFF. CDR3 sequence (DNA): TGCAGCGTGGCTCGGAGTAACACTGAAGCTTTCTTT.

Here the CDR3 reads CASSVEPGGNYGYTF. The CDR3 DNA is TGTGCCAGCAGCGTTGAACCAGGAGGCAACTATGGCTACACCTTC. V usage is TRBV9 and J usage is TRBJ1-2; D not resolved. The ends were cut back, 2 bases at V and 2 bases at J, with 13 bases in the middle. Germline V gives CDR1 SGDLS, CDR2 YYNGEE. The CDR3 consists of 15 residues.

The CDR3, as DNA: TGCGCCAGCAGCCAAGGGGCTGGGGCCAACGTCCTGACTTTC. It translates to CASSQGAGANVLTF. The chain carries TRBV4-1 and TRBJ2-6; the D is unclear. V was clipped by 1 base and J by 2 bases, with 3 bases between them. The CDR3 sequence is 14 residues long. Germline V gene lookup returns CDR1 MGHRA and CDR2 YSYEKL.

This clone was detected once. The chain couples TRBV5-1 to TRBJ1-2; 8 nucleotides match TRBD1. Trimming at V came to 4 bases and at J to 0 bases, leaving 5 bases not matched to a gene. Germline loops: CDR1 SGHRS, CDR2 YFSETQ. The CDR3 loop spans 15 amino acids. The chain's CDR3 is CASSVTGGSNYGYTF. The CDR3 coding sequence is TGCGCCAGCAGCGTTACAGGGGGTTCTAACTATGGCTACACCTTC. The full variable domain, in which reference TRBV5-1 and TRBJ1-2 provide the parts outside the CDR3, is KAGVTQTPRYLIKTRGQQVTLSCSPISGHRSVSWYQQTPGQGLQFLFEYFSETQRNKGNFPGRFSGRQFSNSRSEMNVSTLELGDSALYLCASSVTGGSNYGYTFGSGTRLTVV.

V and J are TRBV10-2 and TRBJ1-2, with D possibly TRBD1 on 5 matching bases. The CDR3 runs 13 residues. Germline loops: CDR1 WSHSY, CDR2 SAAADI. Trimming stripped 3 bases from V and 8 bases from J, with 13 bases between. Here the CDR3 DNA reads TGCGCCAGCAGTGACGAGCCAGGGTCGGGCTACACCTTC. This translates into CASSDEPGSGYTF.

This clone was seen only a few times. The CDR3 here is CASSQTGDPAYTF. The CDR3 DNA is TGTGCCAGCTCACAAACAGGGGACCCGGCCTACACCTTC. V is TRBV9 and J is TRBJ1-2, with 7 bases aligning to TRBD1. This CDR3 is 13 amino acids long. V dropped 7 bases and J dropped 10; count of bases not matched to a gene: 13. CDR1 is SGDLS and CDR2 is YYNGEE in the germline V gene.

V and J are TRBV5-1 and TRBJ1-2, with TRBD1 identical over 9 bases. The V segment lost 4 bases and the J segment 8 bases; nucleotides outside the gene matches: 9. CDR3 size: 14 residues. From germline, CDR1 is SGHRS and CDR2 YFSETQ. CDR3 amino acids: CASSTQQGAGGYTF. The CDR3 bases are TGCGCCAGCAGCACACAACAGGGGGCTGGGGGCTACACCTTC.

The chain carries TRBV7-3 and TRBJ2-3; D gene unclear. Trimming pared 3 bases from V and 4 bases from J, leaving 11 bases between. The CDR3 spans 14 residues. The germline CDR1 and CDR2 sequences are SGHTA and FQGTGA. CDR3 protein: CASSFGPGADTQYF. In DNA form, the CDR3 reads TGTGCCAGCAGCTTTGGGCCCGGAGCAGATACGCAGTATTTT.

The genes are TRBV2 and TRBJ1-4; D unclear. The CDR3 length is 11 residues. Trimming stripped 6 bases from V and 8 bases from J, with 7 bases between. The V gene's germline CDR1 is SNHLY and CDR2 FYNNEI. The CDR3 region is CASRIQEKLFF. Written as DNA, the CDR3 is TGTGCCAGCAGGATCCAAGAAAAACTGTTTTTT.

The chain has TRBV11-3 and TRBJ2-1; TRBD2 agrees at 10 bases. The V gene end was trimmed by 5 bases and the J gene end by 4 bases; junction bases not matched to a gene: 5. There are 15 residues in the CDR3. Germline loops: CDR1 SGHNT, CDR2 YENEEA. CDR3 DNA sequence: TGTGCCAGCAGCCTGGGACTAGCGTTTTACAATGAGCAGTTCTTC. Its protein product is CASSLGLAFYNEQFF. Full variable domain (rest looked up from reference TRBV11-3 and TRBJ2-1): EAGVVQSPRYKIIEKKQPVAFWCNPISGHNTLYWYLQNLGQGPELLIRYENEEAVDDSQLPKDRFSAERLKGVDSTLKIQPAELGDSAVYLCASSLGLAFYNEQFFGPGTRLTVL.

The V call is TRBV10-3, the J call TRBJ2-3; 11 bases match TRBD2. CDR3 length equals 16 residues. With 9 bases clipped from V and 0 bases from J, the junction kept 8 bases outside the gene matches. Germline CDR1 ENHRY, CDR2 SYGVKD. CDR3 nucleotide sequence: TGTGCCATTATGACTAGCGGGGCCTCTAGCACAGATACGCAGTATTTT. It encodes CAIMTSGASSTDTQYF.

This clone was detected a few times. V gene TRBV5-8 combines with J gene TRBJ1-5; D call uncertain. The V and J ends lost 2 bases and 3 bases respectively, with 6 bases between them. Germline V gene lookup returns CDR1 SGHTS and CDR2 YDEGEE. This CDR3 has 13 amino acids. CDR3: CASSLGLNQPQHF. DNA of the CDR3: TGTGCCAGCAGCTTAGGTCTCAATCAGCCCCAGCATTTT.

The chain combines TRBV18 with TRBJ2-3; 11 bases fit TRBD2. Unmatched junction bases numbered 2, after V lost 3 bases and J lost 3 bases. This CDR3 is built from 15 residues. Germline V gene data show CDR1 as KGHSH and CDR2 as LQKENI. CDR3 protein: CASSPTSGGTDTQYF. The CDR3 DNA reads as TGTGCCAGCTCACCCACTAGCGGGGGAACAGATACGCAGTATTTT.

The chain links TRBV27 to TRBJ1-6, with D uncertain. V was shortened by 0 bases and J by 0 bases, with 3 bases between the two germline ends. From germline, CDR1 is MNHEY and CDR2 SMNVEV (reference sequence). This CDR3 has 15 residues. The CDR3 loop reads CASSLSSSYNSPLHF. As DNA, the CDR3 is TGTGCCAGCAGTTTATCAAGCTCCTATAATTCACCCCTCCACTTT.

The rearrangement links TRBV28 to TRBJ1-4; TRBD1 is a possible D gene (5 bases). This CDR3 region has 13 residues. Trimming left V 4 bases short and J 8 bases short, with 11 bases between. The germline V gene has CDR1 MDHEN and CDR2 SYDVKM. CDR3 sequence reads: CASSWGIREKLFF. The CDR3 nucleotides read TGTGCCAGCAGTTGGGGGATAAGGGAAAAACTGTTTTTT.

This clone was found once. This rearrangement joins TRBV7-6 to TRBJ1-6, with TRBD1 matching 11 bases. The CDR3 covers 16 residues. The V segment lost 4 bases and the J segment 9 bases; nucleotides outside the gene matches: 8. CDR1 SGHVS and CDR2 FNYEAQ come from the germline V gene. The chain's CDR3 is CASSSGGGQGVSPLHF. The CDR3 coding sequence is TGTGCCAGCAGCTCTGGAGGGGGACAGGGGGTTTCACCCCTCCACTTT.

The rearrangement uses TRBV5-5 and TRBJ1-5, with D hard to call. Germline loops: CDR1 SGHKS, CDR2 YYEKEE (reference sequence). V lost 4 bases to trimming and J lost 0 bases, with 11 bases between them. The CDR3 runs 15 residues. The DNA of the CDR3 is TGTGCCAGCAGCCCGGCGGTTAATAGCAATCAGCCCCAGCATTTT. This codes for CASSPAVNSNQPQHF.

The J gene is TRBJ1-4, the V gene TRBV28; D is ambiguous. Germline V CDR1 and CDR2: MDHEN, SYDVKM. The length of the CDR3 is 16 residues. Trimming removed 6 bases at V and 3 bases at J, with 17 bases between. The CDR3 spells CASRPLPRGPNEKLFF. For the CDR3, the DNA is TGTGCCAGCAGGCCCCTCCCCCGGGGTCCTAATGAAAAACTGTTTTTT. The full variable domain, its missing parts supplied by reference TRBV28 and TRBJ1-4, is DVKVTQSSRYLVKRTGEKVFLECVQDMDHENMFWYRQDPGLGLRLIYFSYDVKMKEKGDIPEGYSVSREKKERFSLILESASTNQTSMYLCASRPLPRGPNEKLFFGSGTQLSVL.

This chain joins TRBV9 and TRBJ2-2; D not resolved. Per germline, CDR1 SGDLS and CDR2 YYNGEE. V lost 3 bases and J 5 bases, leaving 17 bases between the germline ends. CDR3 length: 16 amino acids. The CDR3 sequence: CASSGFSLGRTGELFF. CDR3 nucleotides: TGTGCCAGCAGCGGATTTAGTCTTGGAAGGACCGGGGAGCTGTTTTTT.

J is TRBJ2-3 and V is TRBV28; TRBD2 matches at 9 bases. CDR1 is MDHEN and CDR2 is SYDVKM in the germline V gene. This CDR3 is 14 amino acids long. The trim removed 2 bases at V and 4 bases at J, leaving 1 base unmatched. CDR3 sequence (DNA): TGTGCCAGCAGTTTAGGCGGGAGGGCAGATACGCAGTATTTT. Protein: CASSLGGRADTQYF.

This clone has just a few counts. The V and J genes are TRBV28 and TRBJ2-1; no definite D call. CDR3 size: 12 residues. V lost 3 bases and J 8 bases, leaving 8 bases between the germline ends. The germline CDR1 and CDR2 sequences are MDHEN and SYDVKM. CDR3 DNA sequence: TGTGCCAGCAGTTTGCGAGTATATGAGCAGTTCTTC. Protein product: CASSLRVYEQFF.